The clone carrying this T cell receptor (beta chain) was counted a few times. Enrolment of Seattle patients took place during active infection, and they were followed longitudinally. The data were taken from a study of blood T cell repertoires in COVID-19. Study background: Spain, Italy and the United States supplied samples that represented acute and convalescent COVID-19. PBMCs, B-cell-depleted T cells, or T cells provided the cDNA or gDNA that made up the material.

In the original processing: Amplification with reference gene primers provided the estimates of nucleated cell counts. Sequencing was performed with immunoSEQ multiplex PCR; in TCRdb, only in-frame clones are kept and a portion is missing. From that table come the V and J calls and clone size; the DNA was used to work out D and trimming. This sample yields over 75,000 clones, of which 80% to 90% are seen a single time; about 4% belongs to the top ten. The CDR3 sequence is 18 residues long. With 0 bases clipped from V and 1 base from J, the junction kept 9 bases outside the gene matches. The germline V gene encodes CDR1 LNHDA and CDR2 SQIVND (reference sequence).

The J gene is TRBJ1-5, the V gene TRBV19; 7 bases match TRBD1. This clonotype was obtained from a human donor with COVID-19, enrolled during active disease. The donor label of this sample is uncertain. Sequencing was carried out using peripheral blood. DNA of the CDR3: TGTGCCAGTAGTATAGATTTCATGACAGGGTCAAGCAATCAGCCCCAGCATTTT. It translates to CASSIDFMTGSSNQPQHF.